Shown below are 10 T cell receptor beta chains from a single sample sequenced in a study of long-term antiretroviral therapy in people with HIV. A v3.0 immunoSEQ assay was performed at survey level. Libraries were prepared by immunoSEQ multiplex PCR; TCRdb keeps only in-frame clonotypes and omits some of them. The sample records tens of thousands of clones, about 90% being singletons. Specimen: unsorted PBMCs, collected 2 years after starting antiretroviral therapy. Every receptor here comes from a man in his fifties with HIV.

The chain links TRBV5-1 to TRBJ2-2; 9 positions agree with TRBD1. Germline V CDR1 and CDR2: SGHRS, YFSETQ. After removal of 4 bases from V and 4 bases from J, the junction contained 5 bases not matched to a gene. This CDR3 is built from 15 residues. The CDR3 spells CASSLGQGGTGELFF. CDR3 DNA sequence: TGCGCCAGCAGCCTGGGACAGGGTGGCACCGGGGAGCTGTTTTTT.

The table lists this clone with a count of one. The genes are TRBV9 and TRBJ1-4; D is ambiguous. Trimming pared 9 bases from V and 0 bases from J, leaving 9 bases between. CDR1 is SGDLS, CDR2 YYNGEE, per germline. CDR3 length equals 13 residues. The CDR3 DNA sequence: TGTGCCAAGAAGAGGACAACTAATGAAAAACTGTTTTTT. Amino acids: CAKKRTTNEKLFF.

The chain couples TRBV7-2 to TRBJ2-7; 9 bases are a match to TRBD2. V shed 5 bases, J shed 2 bases, and the junction held 13 bases outside the gene matches. Germline CDR1 is SGHTA and CDR2 is FQGNSA. The length of the CDR3 is 17 residues. The DNA for the CDR3 is TGTGCCAGCAGCCCCGTTGGCGGGAGGGGAGTCGCCTACGAGCAGTACTTC. Protein product: CASSPVGGRGVAYEQYF.

V and J are TRBV30 and TRBJ2-7; TRBD1 matches 7 bases. V lost 3 bases and J lost 4; bases outside the gene matches: 15. The CDR3 covers 16 residues. Germline V gene lookup returns CDR1 GTSNPN and CDR2 SVGIG (reference sequence). The CDR3 DNA follows: TGTGCCTGGAGCCCAACCCGGACAGGCTGGAAGTACGAGCAGTACTTC. Translation: CAWSPTRTGWKYEQYF.

V usage is TRBV2 and J usage is TRBJ2-7; D unresolved. The CDR3 spans 13 residues. Trimming took off 10 bases at V and 7 bases at J, with 20 bases between the two ends. CDR1 is SNHLY and CDR2 is FYNNEI in the germline V gene. The DNA for the CDR3 is TGTGCCATTGCTCGAGACAAAGATCCGGAGCAGTACTTC. Translation: CAIARDKDPEQYF.

This rearrangement joins TRBV7-8 to TRBJ1-5; D call uncertain. Germline lookup yields CDR1 SGHVS and CDR2 FQNEAQ. The ends were cut back, 0 bases at V and 0 bases at J, with 6 bases in the middle. The CDR3 has 15 amino acids. The DNA for the CDR3 is TGTGCCAGCAGCTTAGCAGGGTCTAGCAATCAGCCCCAGCATTTT. Protein product: CASSLAGSSNQPQHF.

J is TRBJ2-2 and V is TRBV12-2; the table assigns TRBD2, which was not confirmed against the DNA. TRBV12-2 is described as a pseudogene. The CDR3 loop spans 17 amino acids. The CDR3 sequence is CASRAGPSGRGFGELFF. The CDR3 nucleotides are TGTGCAAGTCGCGCGGGGCCTAGCGGGAGGGGGTTCGGGGAGCTGTTTTTT.

This clone was counted between two and nine times. This chain links TRBV14 with TRBJ2-3; D call uncertain. V was shortened by 2 bases and J by 0 bases, with 6 bases between the two germline ends. This CDR3 region has 14 residues. Germline V gene data show CDR1 as SGHDN and CDR2 as FVKESK. The CDR3 is CASSQFPSTDTQYF. DNA for the CDR3: TGTGCCAGCAGCCAATTCCCTAGCACAGATACGCAGTATTTT. The complete variable domain, with remaining parts taken from reference TRBV14 and TRBJ2-3, reads EAGVTQFPSHSVIEKGQTVTLRCDPISGHDNLYWYRRVMGKEIKFLLHFVKESKQDESGMPNNRFLAERTGGTYSTLKVQPAELEDSGVYFCASSQFPSTDTQYFGPGTRLTVL.

This chain uses TRBV6-1 with TRBJ2-3, with D possibly being TRBD1 (5 bases). Deletions cut 4 bases from V and 2 bases from J, with 10 bases between. Germline V gene data show CDR1 as MNHNS and CDR2 as SASEGT. This CDR3 has 14 residues. DNA of the CDR3: TGTGCCAGCAGTGTGAACAGGAACACAGATACGCAGTATTTT. Its protein is CASSVNRNTDTQYF.

The rearrangement links TRBV5-1 to TRBJ1-1; D call uncertain. The V and J ends lost 5 bases and 4 bases respectively, with 15 bases between them. This CDR3 has 14 residues. In germline, CDR1 is SGHRS, CDR2 YFSETQ. The CDR3 loop reads CASSQYSAGTEAFF. The CDR3 DNA follows: TGCGCCAGCAGTCAATACAGCGCCGGCACTGAAGCTTTCTTT.